This entry concerns a single TCR beta chain. Its antigen is undetermined. This entry comes from a study of cytomegalovirus exposure and HLA in healthy donors. Study-wide results and caveats: CMV antigen specificity was confirmed in vitro for three CMV-associated chains. Later on, a genetic analysis was performed. It linked a missense variant in DCLRE1C with V- and J-gene trimming of TCR beta. Analyzed later, association rates of TCRs varied across HLA loci, with DRB1 most and HLA-C fewest.

V was trimmed by 6 bases and J by 0 bases, leaving 5 bases between them. The CDR3 runs 13 residues. The V gene's germline CDR1 is ENHRY and CDR2 SYGVKD. 13 Jbeta primers and 60 Vbeta primers were used for the PCR. Profiling relied on immunoSEQ multiplex PCR, and the TCRdb table lists in-frame clones only, not all of them. The table lists some 150,000 clones, around three quarters of them singletons, with around 3.6% in the top ten. The chain is built from TRBV10-3 and TRBJ1-4; D not resolved. The origin of this receptor is a woman aged 40 to 49 in good health and CMV-seronegative. Sequencing input: PBMCs. The CDR3 is CAISIATNEKLFF. The CDR3 nucleotides are TGTGCCATCAGCATTGCAACTAATGAAAAACTGTTTTTT.